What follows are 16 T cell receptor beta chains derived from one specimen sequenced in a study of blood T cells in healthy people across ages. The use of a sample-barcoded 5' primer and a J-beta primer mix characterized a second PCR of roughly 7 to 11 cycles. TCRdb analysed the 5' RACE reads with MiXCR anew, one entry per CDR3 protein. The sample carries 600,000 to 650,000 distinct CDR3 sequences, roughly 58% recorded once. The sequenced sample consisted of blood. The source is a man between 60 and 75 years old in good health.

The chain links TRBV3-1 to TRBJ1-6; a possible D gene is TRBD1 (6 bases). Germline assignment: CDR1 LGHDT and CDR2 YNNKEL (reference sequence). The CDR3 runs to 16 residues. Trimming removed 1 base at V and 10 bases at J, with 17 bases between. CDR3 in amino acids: CASSQGWWGRGSPLHF. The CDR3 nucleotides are TGTGCCAGCAGCCAAGGTTGGTGGGGGCGCGGGTCACCCCTCCACTTT.

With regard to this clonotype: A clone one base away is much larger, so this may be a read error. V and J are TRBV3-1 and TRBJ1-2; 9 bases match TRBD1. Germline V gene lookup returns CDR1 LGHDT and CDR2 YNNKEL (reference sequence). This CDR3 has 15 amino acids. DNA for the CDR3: TGTGCCAGCAGCCCCCGGGACAGGGCTAACTATAGCTACACCTTC. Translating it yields CASSPRDRANYSYTF.

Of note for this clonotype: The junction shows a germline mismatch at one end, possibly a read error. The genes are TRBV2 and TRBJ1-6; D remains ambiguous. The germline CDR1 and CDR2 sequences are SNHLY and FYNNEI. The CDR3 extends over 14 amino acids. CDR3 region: CASSEGQENSPPHF. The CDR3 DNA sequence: TGTGCCAGCAGTGAAGGGCAGGAGAATTCACCCCCCCACTTT.

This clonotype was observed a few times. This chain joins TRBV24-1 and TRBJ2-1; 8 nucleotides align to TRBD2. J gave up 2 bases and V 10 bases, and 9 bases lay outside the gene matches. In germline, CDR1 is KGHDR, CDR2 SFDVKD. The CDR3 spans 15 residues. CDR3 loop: CATGGAGGAYNEQFF. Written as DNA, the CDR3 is TGTGCCACTGGGGGGGCGGGGGGCGCCTACAATGAGCAGTTCTTC.

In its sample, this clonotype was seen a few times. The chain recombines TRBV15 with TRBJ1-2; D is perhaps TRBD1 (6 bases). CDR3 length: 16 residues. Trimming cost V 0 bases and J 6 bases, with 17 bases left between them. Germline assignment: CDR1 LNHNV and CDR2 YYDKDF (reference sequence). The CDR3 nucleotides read TGTGCCACCAGCAGAGATTTAGCGGGGGGCGGTAATGGCTACACCTTC. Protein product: CATSRDLAGGGNGYTF.

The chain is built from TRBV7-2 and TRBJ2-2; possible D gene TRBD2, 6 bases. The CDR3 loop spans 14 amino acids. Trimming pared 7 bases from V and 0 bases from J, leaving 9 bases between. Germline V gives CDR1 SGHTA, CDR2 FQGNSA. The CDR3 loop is CASTRTTNTGELFF. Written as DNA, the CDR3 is TGTGCCAGCACTAGGACTACGAACACCGGGGAGCTGTTTTTT.

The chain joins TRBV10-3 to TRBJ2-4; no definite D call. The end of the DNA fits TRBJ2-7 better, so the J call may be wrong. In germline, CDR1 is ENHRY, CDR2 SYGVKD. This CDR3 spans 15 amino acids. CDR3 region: CAISESVNRPNEQYF. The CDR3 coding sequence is TGTGCCATCAGTGAGTCTGTAAACCGCCCCAACGAGCAGTACTTC.

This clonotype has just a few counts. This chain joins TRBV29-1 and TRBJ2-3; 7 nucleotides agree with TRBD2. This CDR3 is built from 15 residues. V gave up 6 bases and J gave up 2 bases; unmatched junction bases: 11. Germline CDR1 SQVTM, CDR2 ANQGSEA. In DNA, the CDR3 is TGCAGCGTCCAACAAGCGGGGTACAACACAGATACGCAGTATTTT. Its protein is CSVQQAGYNTDTQYF.

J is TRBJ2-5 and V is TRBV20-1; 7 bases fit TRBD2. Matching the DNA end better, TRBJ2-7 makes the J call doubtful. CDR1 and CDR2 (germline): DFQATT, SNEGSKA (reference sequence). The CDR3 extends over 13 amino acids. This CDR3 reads CSAPSGGDYEQYF. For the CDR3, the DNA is TGCAGTGCTCCTAGCGGTGGAGACTACGAGCAGTACTTC.

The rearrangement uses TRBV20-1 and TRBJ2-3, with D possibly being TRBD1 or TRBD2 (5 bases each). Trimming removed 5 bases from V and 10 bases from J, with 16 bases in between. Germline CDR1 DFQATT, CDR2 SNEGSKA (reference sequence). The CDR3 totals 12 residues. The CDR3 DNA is TGCAGTGCTGGGACCTTCACAGGTGCGCAGTATTTT. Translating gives CSAGTFTGAQYF.

In nucleotides, the CDR3 is TGCAGTGCTAGCCCCAACACAGTCGAATCACCCCTCCACTTT. This sequence encodes CSASPNTVESPLHF. J is TRBJ1-6 and V is TRBV20-1; D is unclear. This CDR3 is 14 amino acids long. V lost 3 bases, J lost 10 bases, and 16 bases lay in between. Germline V gives CDR1 DFQATT, CDR2 SNEGSKA (reference sequence).

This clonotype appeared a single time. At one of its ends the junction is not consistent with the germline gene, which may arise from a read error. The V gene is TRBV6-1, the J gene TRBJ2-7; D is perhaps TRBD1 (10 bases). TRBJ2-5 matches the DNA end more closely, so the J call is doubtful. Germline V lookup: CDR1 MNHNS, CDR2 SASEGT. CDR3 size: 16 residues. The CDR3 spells CVSSEAGGQGSETQYF. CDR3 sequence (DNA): TGTGTCAGCAGTGAAGCGGGGGGACAGGGGTCAGAGACCCAGTACTTC.

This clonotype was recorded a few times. The DNA for the CDR3 is TGTGCCAGCAGTGAACAGAGCCGGTTTCAAGAGACCCAGTACTTC. The encoded protein is CASSEQSRFQETQYF. The rearrangement joins TRBV2 to TRBJ2-5, with unresolved D. CDR3 length: 15 amino acids. The germline V and J ends were trimmed by 2 bases and 2 bases, with 12 bases remaining between them. The germline gives CDR1 SNHLY, CDR2 FYNNEI.

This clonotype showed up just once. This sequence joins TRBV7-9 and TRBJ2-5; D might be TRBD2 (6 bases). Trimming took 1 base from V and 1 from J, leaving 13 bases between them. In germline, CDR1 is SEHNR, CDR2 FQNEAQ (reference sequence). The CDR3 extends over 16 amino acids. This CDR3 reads CASSLEASASQETQYF. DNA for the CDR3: TGTGCCAGCAGCTTAGAAGCTAGCGCCAGCCAAGAGACCCAGTACTTC. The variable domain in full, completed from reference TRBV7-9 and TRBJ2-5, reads DTGVSQNPRHKITKRGQNVTFRCDPISEHNRLYWYRQTLGQGPEFLTYFQNEAQLEKSRLLSDRFSAERPKGSFSTLEIQRTEQGDSAMYLCASSLEASASQETQYFGPGTRLLVL.

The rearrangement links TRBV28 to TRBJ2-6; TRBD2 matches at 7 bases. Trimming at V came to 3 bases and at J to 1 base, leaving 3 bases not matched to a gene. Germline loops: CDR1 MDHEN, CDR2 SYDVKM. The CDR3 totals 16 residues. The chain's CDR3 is CASSFGGGSGANVLTF. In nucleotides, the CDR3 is TGTGCCAGCAGTTTTGGCGGGGGATCTGGGGCCAACGTCCTGACTTTC.

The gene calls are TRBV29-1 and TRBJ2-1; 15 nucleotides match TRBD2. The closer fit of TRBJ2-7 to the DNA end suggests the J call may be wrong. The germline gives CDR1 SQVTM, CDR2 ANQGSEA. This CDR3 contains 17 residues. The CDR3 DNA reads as TGCAGCGTTGGGACTAGCGGGAGGGTGGCCTCCTACAATGAGCAGTACTTC. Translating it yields CSVGTSGRVASYNEQYF.